A selection of T cell receptor beta chains follows, all from one sample in a study of PD-1 blockade in classical Hodgkin lymphoma. Measured with immunoSEQ multiplex PCR; TCRdb has only the in-frame clones, and not every one. The table includes around 19,000 clones, approximately 80% detected once. The specimen comprised peripheral blood mononuclear cells (PBMCs), sampled before the fourth cycle of nivolumab. These receptors were taken from a human donor with classical Hodgkin lymphoma. CDR3s include the opening cysteine and the closing phenylalanine or tryptophan. A D gene is named only where the DNA matches it firmly. Clone size appears in some rows only: once, few, many, or a class for an expanded clone.

-	TRBV2	-	TRBJ1-5	TGTGCCAGCAGTATAGTCAGGGGCGGGCAGCCCCAGCATTTT	CASSIVRGGQPQHF
TRBD1	TRBV28	-	TRBJ2-7	TGTGCCAGCACCCCTAACCCGGGACAGGAGAACTCCTACGAGCAGTACTTC	CASTPNPGQENSYEQYF
TRBD1	TRBV4-1	-	TRBJ2-7	TGCGCCAGCAGCCAAGACCCGGGACAGCCCTACGAGCAGTACTTC	CASSQDPGQPYEQYF
TRBD1	TRBV9	-	TRBJ2-7	TGTGCCAGCAGCGCGGGGACAGAATTATACGAGCAGTACTTC	CASSAGTELYEQYF
TRBD2	TRBV7-2	-	TRBJ2-7	TGTGCCAGCAGCTCCAGCGGGGGGAGCTCCTACGAGCAGTACTTC	CASSSSGGSSYEQYF
-	TRBV9	-	TRBJ1-2	TGTGCCAGCAGCGTAACGAGATATGGCTACACCTTC	CASSVTRYGYTF
-	TRBV5-6	-	TRBJ2-7	TGTGCCAGCAGCTTCGGTCAGCAGGGCCGCTACGAGCAGTACTTC	CASSFGQQGRYEQYF
-	TRBV7-8	once	TRBJ1-4	TGTGCCAGCAGCTTAGGTCGGTTTAATGAAAAACTGTTTTTT	CASSLGRFNEKLFF
-	TRBV11-3	-	TRBJ2-1	TGTGCCAGCAGCCCGGGACACCAATCCTACAATGAGCAGTTCTTC	CASSPGHQSYNEQFF
-	TRBV7-6	-	TRBJ1-1	TGTGCCAGCAGCTTAGTCGCAGGGAACACTGAAGCTTTCTTT	CASSLVAGNTEAFF
TRBD2	TRBV6-1	-	TRBJ2-7	TGTGCCAGCAGTGTAGGAGCGGGAGGGCCCAGCTCCTACGAGCAGTACTTC	CASSVGAGGPSSYEQYF
-	TRBV9	-	TRBJ1-3	TGTGCCAGCAGCGGACAGATCTCTGGAAACACCATATATTTT	CASSGQISGNTIYF
TRBD1	TRBV2	-	TRBJ2-2	TGTGCCAGCAATCAGGACAGGGCGGGCACCGGGGAGCTGTTTTTT	CASNQDRAGTGELFF
-	TRBV29-1	-	TRBJ1-2	TGCAGCGTTGCCGTACAGGCGACCGGGGGTTATGGCTACACCTTC	CSVAVQATGGYGYTF
-	TRBV18	-	TRBJ1-1	TGTGCCAGCTCACGGATTGCCACTGAAGCTTTCTTT	CASSRIATEAFF
-	TRBV19	medium-sized	TRBJ1-5	TGTGCCAGTACAGGGGCCTTAAATCAGCCCCAGCATTTT	CASTGALNQPQHF
-	TRBV27	-	TRBJ2-2	TGTGCCTGCCAAGACACCGGGGAGCTGTTTTTT	CACQDTGELFF
TRBD1	TRBV7-2	few	TRBJ1-5	TGTGCCAGCAGCCCCGAGGACAGGGCAAATCAGCCCCAGCATTTT	CASSPEDRANQPQHF
TRBD1	TRBV6-6	-	TRBJ2-5	TGTGCCAGCAGTTCGGACAGGGGGTTAGAGACCCAGTACTTC	CASSSDRGLETQYF
-	TRBV5-4	once	TRBJ2-4	TGTGCCAGCAGATCAGGCACGAACATTCAGTACTTC	CASRSGTNIQYF
TRBD2	TRBV28	few	TRBJ2-5	TGTGCCAGCAGTTACAGGGTTTCCCTACTAGCGGAGAACCAAGAGACCCAGTACTTC	CASSYRVSLLAENQETQYF
TRBD1	TRBV29-1	once	TRBJ2-2	TGCAGCGTGGCGGGACAGGGGTCCGGGGAGCTGTTTTTT	CSVAGQGSGELFF
-	TRBV7-2	-	TRBJ2-5	TGTGCCAGCAGCCCGGGGGAGGTTTGGCTAGAGACCCAGTACTTC	CASSPGEVWLETQYF
-	TRBV9	-	TRBJ2-3	TGTGCCAGCAGCCGCACGGGGAGCACAGATACGCAGTATTTT	CASSRTGSTDTQYF
TRBD1	TRBV6-5	-	TRBJ1-6	TGTGCCAGCAGTAGACAGGGTATTGATAATTCACCCCTCCACTTT	CASSRQGIDNSPLHF
-	TRBV15	few	TRBJ2-5	TGTGCCACCAGCAGAGATGAAAGGGGGGTCCCATGGAGGGAGACCCAGTACTTC	CATSRDERGVPWRETQYF
-	TRBV28	-	TRBJ2-2	TGTGCCAGCAGTTTGATGCCGGGGCAGCCCCGCACCGGGGAGCTGTTTTTT	CASSLMPGQPRTGELFF